These 19 T cell receptor beta chains were sequenced from one sample in a study of T-cell memory formation after mild COVID-19. Each CDR3 protein is one row after TCRdb ran MiXCR on the 5' RACE reads. The sample lists under 700,000 distinct CDR3 sequences, roughly 21% occurring once. The sequencing input was PBMCs or a T cell subset sorted from them (not recorded which). The receptors originated from an adult woman who had mild COVID-19 (a few samples of this study predate the infection). Cell type and time point are not known.

This rearrangement joins TRBV24-1 to TRBJ2-1; possible D gene TRBD2, 5 bases. With 7 bases removed from V and 10 bases from J, the gap between germline ends came to 13 bases. The CDR3 is 12 residues long. Germline V gene lookup returns CDR1 KGHDR and CDR2 SFDVKD. CDR3 in DNA: TGTGCCACCAGGTCAGGAGGAGAAGAGCAGTTCTTC. Its translation is CATRSGGEEQFF.

This clonotype was seen a handful of times. The J gene is TRBJ2-7, the V gene TRBV5-6; 7 bases match TRBD1. The germline V gene encodes CDR1 SGHDT and CDR2 YYEEEE. The CDR3 is made up of 14 amino acids. V was pared by 3 bases and J by 2 bases, with 5 bases of the junction left unmatched. In DNA form, the CDR3 reads TGTGCCAGCAGCTGGCGACAGGGAACCTACGAGCAGTACTTC. The encoded protein is CASSWRQGTYEQYF.

This clonotype was seen only a few times. V and J are TRBV3-1 and TRBJ2-2, with 7 bases identical to TRBD1. The CDR3 contains 13 residues. Trimming at V came to 7 bases and at J to 4 bases, leaving 3 bases not matched to a gene. Germline CDR1 and CDR2: LGHDT and YNNKEL (reference sequence). The CDR3 DNA reads TGTGCCAGCACCAGGGGGTTCACCGGGGAGCTGTTTTTT. Amino acid sequence: CASTRGFTGELFF.

The chain employs TRBV7-9 and TRBJ2-7, with D perhaps matching TRBD2 (6 bases). The V end was cut by 8 bases, the J end by 0 bases, with 20 bases between. Germline values: CDR1 SEHNR, CDR2 FQNEAQ (reference sequence). The CDR3 consists of 16 residues. CDR3 protein: CASVPPGGLDSYEQYF. CDR3 DNA sequence: TGTGCCAGCGTCCCACCCGGGGGATTAGACTCCTACGAGCAGTACTTC.

The chain uses TRBV20-1 and TRBJ1-1; weak D call: TRBD1 (5 bases). This CDR3 region has 12 residues. The germline CDR1 and CDR2 sequences are DFQATT and SNEGSKA (reference sequence). Trimming removed 0 bases at V and 6 bases at J, with 8 bases between. CDR3 DNA: TGCAGTGCTAGAGAGCGGGACGCTGAAGCTTTCTTT. Residues: CSARERDAEAFF.

This clonotype showed up just a few times. The chain links TRBV3-1 to TRBJ1-2; the D gene is possibly TRBD1 (5 bases). Germline V gives CDR1 LGHDT, CDR2 YNNKEL (reference sequence). Trimming stripped 4 bases from V and 3 bases from J, with 12 bases between. CDR3 length: 14 residues. This CDR3 is CASSLGTEHYGYTF. The CDR3 coding sequence is TGTGCCAGCAGCCTTGGGACGGAGCACTATGGCTACACCTTC.

This clonotype was seen only a few times. The chain carries TRBV5-1 and TRBJ2-2; D is unresolved. Germline V gives CDR1 SGHRS, CDR2 YFSETQ. Between the trimmed V and J ends, which lost 1 base and 2 bases, there was a span of 9 bases. The CDR3 has 15 residues. Written as DNA, the CDR3 is TGCGCCAGCAGCTTGTGGTGGTTTAACACCGGGGAGCTGTTTTTT. It is translated as CASSLWWFNTGELFF.

The CDR3 here is CATQAFASGAQYF. CDR3 coding DNA: TGTGCCACCCAAGCTTTTGCCTCTGGGGCCCAGTACTTC. The V call is TRBV6-5, the J call TRBJ2-5; D gene unclear. From germline, CDR1 is MNHEY and CDR2 SVGAGI. The CDR3 loop spans 13 amino acids. V dropped 10 bases and J dropped 9 bases, with 21 bases sitting between them.

This clonotype has only a few counts. The rearrangement uses TRBV15 and TRBJ2-5, with 9 nucleotides matching TRBD2. The CDR3 is 16 residues long. Germline assignment: CDR1 LNHNV and CDR2 YYDKDF (reference sequence). V dropped 4 bases and J dropped 5; count of bases not matched to a gene: 11. CDR3 sequence: CATSTIRLAGMETQYF. The CDR3 DNA reads TGTGCCACCAGCACGATCCGTCTAGCGGGGATGGAGACCCAGTACTTC.

This clonotype was seen only a few times. The chain joins TRBV29-1 to TRBJ2-7, with D possibly TRBD1 on 6 matching bases. Per germline, CDR1 SQVTM and CDR2 ANQGSEA. The CDR3 totals 12 residues. The ends were cut back, 6 bases at V and 4 bases at J, with 13 bases in the middle. The CDR3 nucleotides are TGCAGCGTGGAAACACAGGGTTACGAGCAGTACTTC. Amino acids: CSVETQGYEQYF.

V and J are TRBV12-3 or TRBV12-4 and TRBJ2-2; unclear D gene. V lost 10 bases to trimming and J lost 0 bases, with 15 bases between them. The CDR3 contains 15 residues. In DNA, the CDR3 is TGTGCCAATTCGAAACAGAATCCGAACACCGGGGAGCTGTTTTTT. It encodes CANSKQNPNTGELFF.

This clonotype has more than one count but fewer than ten. This chain links TRBV3-1 with TRBJ1-1, with 7 positions matching TRBD1. CDR1 and CDR2 (germline): LGHDT, YNNKEL (reference sequence). This CDR3 is built from 15 residues. The trim removed 4 bases at V and 1 base at J, leaving 6 bases unmatched. CDR3 protein: CASSPIRTGNTEAFF. In nucleotides, the CDR3 is TGTGCCAGCAGCCCGATAAGGACAGGGAACACTGAAGCTTTCTTT.

A few counts support this clonotype. CDR3 loop: CATSERDGSSYNEQFF. As DNA, the CDR3 is TGTGCCACCAGTGAGCGGGACGGAAGCTCCTACAATGAGCAGTTCTTC. The gene calls are TRBV24-1 and TRBJ2-1, with D perhaps matching TRBD2 (6 bases). V was clipped by 4 bases and J by 0 bases, with 12 bases between them. This CDR3 region has 16 residues. Per germline, CDR1 KGHDR and CDR2 SFDVKD.

This clonotype was observed a handful of times. This chain uses TRBV19 with TRBJ2-5; maybe TRBD2 (6 bases). CDR3 length: 14 amino acids. CDR1 is LNHDA and CDR2 is SQIVND in the germline V gene (reference sequence). The V and J ends lost 3 bases and 2 bases respectively, with 10 bases between them. In nucleotides, the CDR3 is TGTGCCAGTAGTATCGGACTATCACAAGAGACCCAGTACTTC. Protein sequence: CASSIGLSQETQYF.

V is TRBV29-1 and J is TRBJ2-2; D could derive from TRBD1 or TRBD2 (5 bases each). Germline-derived CDR1 and CDR2 are SQVTM and ANQGSEA. The CDR3 consists of 14 residues. V was shortened by 6 bases and J by 1 base, with 12 bases between the two germline ends. CDR3 DNA: TGCAGCGTGTGGGACCGAGGGAACACCGGGGAGCTGTTTTTT. Its translation: CSVWDRGNTGELFF.

This clonotype was observed a handful of times. This chain joins TRBV28 and TRBJ2-7; D remains unclear. CDR3 length: 13 amino acids. Germline V gene data show CDR1 as MDHEN and CDR2 as SYDVKM. V lost 3 bases, J lost 0 bases, and 6 bases lay in between. The CDR3 region has the DNA TGTGCCAGCAGTTTCCGGGCCTCCTACGAGCAGTACTTC. This codes for CASSFRASYEQYF. The full variable domain, its missing parts supplied by reference TRBV28 and TRBJ2-7, is DVKVTQSSRYLVKRTGEKVFLECVQDMDHENMFWYRQDPGLGLRLIYFSYDVKMKEKGDIPEGYSVSREKKERFSLILESASTNQTSMYLCASSFRASYEQYFGPGTRLTVT.

This clonotype was found many times. V usage is TRBV7-9 and J usage is TRBJ2-3; D ambiguous. Trimming pared 5 bases from V and 0 bases from J, leaving 9 bases between. This CDR3 is 14 amino acids long. Germline CDR1 reads SEHNR; CDR2 reads FQNEAQ (reference sequence). CDR3 sequence reads: CASSPHLSTDTQYF. In nucleotides, the CDR3 is TGTGCCAGCAGCCCGCACCTTAGCACAGATACGCAGTATTTT.

The chain couples TRBV12-3 or TRBV12-4 to TRBJ2-7; the D is unclear. With 2 bases removed from V and 0 bases from J, the gap between germline ends came to 11 bases. The CDR3 runs 15 residues. CDR3 protein: CASSLHRRSSYEQYF. The CDR3 DNA reads TGTGCCAGCAGTTTACACCGACGGAGCTCCTACGAGCAGTACTTC.

A few counts support this clonotype. The DNA for the CDR3 is TGTGCCAGCAGCCCTTTAGGGGGGGAGCGGGCACGGCCAGGAAATGAGCAGTTCTTC. Its protein product is CASSPLGGERARPGNEQFF. This chain joins TRBV11-2 and TRBJ2-1; D is possibly TRBD2 (7 bases). CDR1 SGHAT and CDR2 FQNNGV come from the germline V gene. The CDR3 sequence is 19 residues long. Between the trimmed V and J ends, which lost 5 bases and 7 bases, there was a span of 30 bases.